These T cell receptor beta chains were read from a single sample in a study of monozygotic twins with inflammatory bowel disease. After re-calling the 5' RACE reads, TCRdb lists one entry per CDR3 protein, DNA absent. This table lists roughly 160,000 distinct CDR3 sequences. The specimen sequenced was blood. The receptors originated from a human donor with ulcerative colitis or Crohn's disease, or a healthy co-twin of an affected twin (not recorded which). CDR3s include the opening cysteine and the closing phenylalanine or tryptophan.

CASSSNRGLAKNIQYF	TRBV7-8	TRBJ2-4
CASSLGQAHLAGYTF	TRBV12-3/TRBV12-4	TRBJ1-2
CASSYLGEGRYEKLFF	TRBV6-5	TRBJ1-4
CASSLGALGGEYF	TRBV7-9	TRBJ2-3
CAWSVQVYGYTF	TRBV30	TRBJ1-2
CASSLEGSDTEAFF	TRBV7-9	TRBJ1-1
CASSWETSGRGTEQFF	TRBV5-1	TRBJ2-1
CASSQDPGLGGFITDTQYF	TRBV4-1	TRBJ2-3
CASSQGAPGGIGFF	TRBV14	TRBJ2-1
CASSQDFMGTSTDTQYF	TRBV4-3	TRBJ2-3
CSVAWGLNEQYF	TRBV29-1	TRBJ2-7
CAWSGKDNFGRRYGYTF	TRBV30	TRBJ1-2
CASRYGHNAYEQYF	TRBV5-1	TRBJ2-7
CASRGLGGPQETQYF	TRBV28	TRBJ2-5
CASSLVAGLAGRNEQFF	TRBV7-2	TRBJ2-1
CASSLNIVDEQFF	TRBV7-8	TRBJ2-1
CATSRDGGLGTEAFF	TRBV15	TRBJ1-1
CASSLGGRTLF	TRBV5-6	TRBJ1-4
CASSTGGEDQPQHF	TRBV5-1	TRBJ1-5
CASSDWTDTQYF	TRBV7-2	TRBJ2-3
CASSPMDGDRNTIYF	TRBV7-9	TRBJ1-3
CASSSDFRLAGGQVTQYF	TRBV9	TRBJ2-5
CSARMGHGEKLFF	TRBV20-1	TRBJ1-4
CASSTRDRGPSGELFF	TRBV7-9	TRBJ2-2
CASSYSGADTQYF	TRBV6-5	TRBJ2-3
CASSLGGDSYEQYF	TRBV7-2	TRBJ2-7
CASSLQPQETQYF	TRBV5-6	TRBJ2-5
CASSLPIGFYNEQFF	TRBV7-8	TRBJ2-1
CASSRQGDSTYEQYF	TRBV5-1	TRBJ2-7
CASSYNKGTEAFF	TRBV6-5	TRBJ1-1
CASSLGQFYEQYF	TRBV5-1	TRBJ2-7
CASSLRQDFYGYTF	TRBV12-3/TRBV12-4	TRBJ1-2
CSALTGGRTDTQYF	TRBV20-1	TRBJ2-3
CATRGTTSTDTQYF	TRBV24-1	TRBJ2-3
CSARDLPGGKEKLFF	TRBV20-1	TRBJ1-4
CSVLGAGAFGSTDTQYF	TRBV20-1	TRBJ2-3
CASSQKGVEGLAGGPYYNEQFF	TRBV3-1	TRBJ2-1
CSASRGGPDTQYF	TRBV20-1	TRBJ2-3
CASSQNGGLLKGGYNSPLHF	TRBV4-2	TRBJ1-6
CASSQPTQGAPLETQYF	TRBV5-1	TRBJ2-5
CASSLRLAGWFF	TRBV7-2	TRBJ2-1
CASSHRTGGNYGYTF	TRBV5-5	TRBJ1-2
CASSLVPSGDYEQYF	TRBV7-2	TRBJ2-7
CASSLTGNHFYNEQFF	TRBV5-6	TRBJ2-1
CAGGDRTDTQYF	TRBV10-3	TRBJ2-3
CASSPRVMDRGLTDTQYF	TRBV12-3/TRBV12-4	TRBJ2-3
CSVEERTNTEAFF	TRBV29-1	TRBJ1-1
CASSYRDHTTEEQYF	TRBV5-1	TRBJ2-7